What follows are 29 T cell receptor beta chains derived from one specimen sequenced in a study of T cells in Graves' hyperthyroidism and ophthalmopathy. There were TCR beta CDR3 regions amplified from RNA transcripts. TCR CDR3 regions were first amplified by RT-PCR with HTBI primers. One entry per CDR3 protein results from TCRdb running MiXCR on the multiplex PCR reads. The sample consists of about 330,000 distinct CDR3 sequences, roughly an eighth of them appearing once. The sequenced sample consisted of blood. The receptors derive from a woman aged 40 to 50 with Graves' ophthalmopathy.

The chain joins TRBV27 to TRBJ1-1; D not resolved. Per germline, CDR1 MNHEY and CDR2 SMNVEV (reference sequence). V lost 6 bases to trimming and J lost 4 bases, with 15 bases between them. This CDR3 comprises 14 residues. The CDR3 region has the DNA TGTGCCAGCAGGCTTGGTCGACTCAGCACTGAAGCTTTCTTT. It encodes CASRLGRLSTEAFF.

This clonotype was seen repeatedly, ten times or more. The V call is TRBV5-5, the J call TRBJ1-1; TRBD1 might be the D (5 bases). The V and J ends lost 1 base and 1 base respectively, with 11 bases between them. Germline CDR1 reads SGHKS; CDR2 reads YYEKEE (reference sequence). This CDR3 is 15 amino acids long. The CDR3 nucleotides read TGTGCCAGCAGCTTGTGGGGCCTCCAGAACACTGAAGCTTTCTTT. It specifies CASSLWGLQNTEAFF.

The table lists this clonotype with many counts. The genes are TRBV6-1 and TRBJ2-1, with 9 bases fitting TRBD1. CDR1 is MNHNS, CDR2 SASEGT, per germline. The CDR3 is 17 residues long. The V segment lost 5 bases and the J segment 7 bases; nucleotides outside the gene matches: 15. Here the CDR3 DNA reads TGTGCCAGCAGTCCACCTCCGGGACAGGGAATTACAAATGAGCAGTTCTTC. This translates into CASSPPPGQGITNEQFF.

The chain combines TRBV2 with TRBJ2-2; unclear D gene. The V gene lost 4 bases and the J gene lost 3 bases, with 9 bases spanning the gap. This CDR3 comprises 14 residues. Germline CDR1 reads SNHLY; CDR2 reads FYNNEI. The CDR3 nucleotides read TGTGCCAGCAGTGTTATTTCCGACACCGGGGAGCTGTTTTTT. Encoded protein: CASSVISDTGELFF.

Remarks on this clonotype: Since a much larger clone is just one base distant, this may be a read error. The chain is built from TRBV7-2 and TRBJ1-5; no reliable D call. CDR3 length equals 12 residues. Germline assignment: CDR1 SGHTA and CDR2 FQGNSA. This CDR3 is CASNLPNQPQHF. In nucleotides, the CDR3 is TGTGCCAGCAACTTACCAAATCAGCCCCAGCATTTT.

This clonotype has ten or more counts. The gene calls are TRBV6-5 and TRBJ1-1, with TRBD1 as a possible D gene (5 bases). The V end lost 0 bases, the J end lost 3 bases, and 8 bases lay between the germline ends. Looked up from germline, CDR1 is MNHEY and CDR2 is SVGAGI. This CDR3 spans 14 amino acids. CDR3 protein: CASSYSRGYTEAFF. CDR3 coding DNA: TGTGCCAGCAGTTACTCTAGGGGTTACACTGAAGCTTTCTTT.

Here the CDR3 reads CASSSTRDSSYNEQFF. The CDR3 nucleotides read TGTGCCAGCAGCTCGACCCGGGACAGCTCCTACAATGAGCAGTTCTTC. The chain recombines TRBV7-9 with TRBJ2-1; 7 positions agree with TRBD1. J was trimmed by 0 bases and V by 4 bases; bases with no gene match: 6. The CDR3 extends over 16 amino acids. Germline V lookup: CDR1 SEHNR, CDR2 FQNEAQ (reference sequence).

The CDR3 reads CASSYSLSAEDETQYF. The DNA for the CDR3 is TGTGCCAGCAGTTACTCATTATCGGCAGAAGACGAGACCCAGTACTTC. The V gene is TRBV6-5, the J gene TRBJ2-5; D unclear. V was cut by 0 bases and J by 5 bases, with 16 bases left in between. Germline V gene data show CDR1 as MNHEY and CDR2 as SVGAGI. CDR3 length equals 16 residues.

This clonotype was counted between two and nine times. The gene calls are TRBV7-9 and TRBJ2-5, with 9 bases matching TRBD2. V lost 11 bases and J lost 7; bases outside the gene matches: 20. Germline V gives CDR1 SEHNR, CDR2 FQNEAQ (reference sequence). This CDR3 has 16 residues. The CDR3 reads CAAEPLAGPEVGTQYF. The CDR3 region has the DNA TGTGCCGCAGAGCCACTAGCGGGCCCCGAGGTGGGGACCCAGTACTTC.

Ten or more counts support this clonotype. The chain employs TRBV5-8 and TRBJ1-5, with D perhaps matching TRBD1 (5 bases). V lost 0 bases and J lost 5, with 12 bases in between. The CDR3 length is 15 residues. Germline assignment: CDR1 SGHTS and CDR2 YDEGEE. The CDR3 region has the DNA TGTGCCAGCAGCTTGGAAGGGGTTCCCCATCAGCCCCAGCATTTT. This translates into CASSLEGVPHQPQHF. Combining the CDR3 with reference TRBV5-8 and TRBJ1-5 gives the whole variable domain EAGVTQSPTHLIKTRGQQATLRCSPISGHTSVYWYQQALGLGLQFLLWYDEGEERNRGNFPPRFSGRQFPNYSSELNVNALELEDSALYLCASSLEGVPHQPQHFGDGTRLSIL.

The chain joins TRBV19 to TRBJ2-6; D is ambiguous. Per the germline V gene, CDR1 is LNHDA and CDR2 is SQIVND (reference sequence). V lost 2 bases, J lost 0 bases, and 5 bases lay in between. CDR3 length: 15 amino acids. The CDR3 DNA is TGTGCCAGTAGTATACCAACCTCTGGGGCCAACGTCCTGACTTTC. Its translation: CASSIPTSGANVLTF.

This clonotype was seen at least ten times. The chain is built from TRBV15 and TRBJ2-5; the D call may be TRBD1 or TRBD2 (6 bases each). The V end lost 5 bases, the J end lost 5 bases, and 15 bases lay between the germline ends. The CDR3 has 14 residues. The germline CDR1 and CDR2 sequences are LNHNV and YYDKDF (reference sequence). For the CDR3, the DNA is TGTGCCACCAGCGCAATCGAAGGGGGGGAGACCCAGTACTTC. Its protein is CATSAIEGGETQYF.

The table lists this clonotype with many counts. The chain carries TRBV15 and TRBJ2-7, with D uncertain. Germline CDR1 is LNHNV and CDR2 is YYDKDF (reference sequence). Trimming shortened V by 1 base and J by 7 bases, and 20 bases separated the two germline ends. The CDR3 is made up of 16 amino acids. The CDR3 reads CATSRGPPSLATEQYF. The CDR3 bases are TGTGCCACCAGCAGAGGCCCACCAAGCTTGGCCACTGAGCAGTACTTC.

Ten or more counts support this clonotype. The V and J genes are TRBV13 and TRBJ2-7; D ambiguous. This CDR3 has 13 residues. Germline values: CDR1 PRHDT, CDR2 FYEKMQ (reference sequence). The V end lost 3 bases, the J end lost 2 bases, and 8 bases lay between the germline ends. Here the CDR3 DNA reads TGTGCCAGCAGCTTGGAGCTGACCTACGAGCAGTACTTC. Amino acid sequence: CASSLELTYEQYF.

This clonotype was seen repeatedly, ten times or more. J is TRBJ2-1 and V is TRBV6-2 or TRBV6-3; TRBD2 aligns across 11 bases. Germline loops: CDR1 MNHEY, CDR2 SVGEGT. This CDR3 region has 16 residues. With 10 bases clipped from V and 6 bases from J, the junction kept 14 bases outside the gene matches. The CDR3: CATTPISGRARNEQFF. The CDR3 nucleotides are TGTGCCACTACGCCCATTAGCGGGAGGGCCCGCAATGAGCAGTTCTTC.

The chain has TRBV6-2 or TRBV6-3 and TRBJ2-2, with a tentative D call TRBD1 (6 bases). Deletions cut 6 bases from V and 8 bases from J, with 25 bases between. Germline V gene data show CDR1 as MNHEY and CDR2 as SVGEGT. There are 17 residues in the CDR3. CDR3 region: CASSPTPSVGTSGELFF. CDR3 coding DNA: TGTGCCAGCAGCCCCACCCCCAGCGTCGGGACATCAGGGGAGCTGTTTTTT.

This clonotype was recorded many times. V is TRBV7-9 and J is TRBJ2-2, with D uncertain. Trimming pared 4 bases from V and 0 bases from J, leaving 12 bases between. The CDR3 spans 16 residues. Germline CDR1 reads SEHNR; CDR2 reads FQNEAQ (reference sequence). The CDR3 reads CASSWTRIANTGELFF. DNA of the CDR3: TGTGCCAGCAGCTGGACCCGAATAGCGAACACCGGGGAGCTGTTTTTT.

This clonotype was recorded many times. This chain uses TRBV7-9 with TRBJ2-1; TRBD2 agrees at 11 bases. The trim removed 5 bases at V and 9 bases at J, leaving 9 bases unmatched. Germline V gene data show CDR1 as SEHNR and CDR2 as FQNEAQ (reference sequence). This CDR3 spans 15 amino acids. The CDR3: CASSRPLAGAIEQFF. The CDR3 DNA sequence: TGTGCCAGCAGCCGTCCACTAGCGGGAGCGATTGAGCAGTTCTTC.

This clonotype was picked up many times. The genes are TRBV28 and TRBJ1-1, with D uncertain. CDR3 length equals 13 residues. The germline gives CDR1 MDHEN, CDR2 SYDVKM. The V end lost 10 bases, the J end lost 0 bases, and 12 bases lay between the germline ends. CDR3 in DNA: TGTGCCACCCTATACCGCATGAACACTGAAGCTTTCTTT. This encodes CATLYRMNTEAFF.

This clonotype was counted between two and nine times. For the CDR3, the DNA is TGTGCCATCAAGGGGACAGCAACTAATGAAAAACTGTTTTTT. Amino acids: CAIKGTATNEKLFF. This chain uses TRBV10-3 with TRBJ1-4; 7 nucleotides agree with TRBD1. Losses at the gene ends were 7 bases for V and 0 bases for J; bases not matched to a gene: 2. In germline, CDR1 is ENHRY, CDR2 SYGVKD. The CDR3 sequence is 14 residues long.

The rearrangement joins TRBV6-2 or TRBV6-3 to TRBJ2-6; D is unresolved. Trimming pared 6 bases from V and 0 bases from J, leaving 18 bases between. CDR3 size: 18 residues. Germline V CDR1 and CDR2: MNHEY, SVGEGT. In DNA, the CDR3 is TGTGCCAGCAGCCTCCAGGCTTCAACCTTCTCTGGGGCCAACGTCCTGACTTTC. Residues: CASSLQASTFSGANVLTF.

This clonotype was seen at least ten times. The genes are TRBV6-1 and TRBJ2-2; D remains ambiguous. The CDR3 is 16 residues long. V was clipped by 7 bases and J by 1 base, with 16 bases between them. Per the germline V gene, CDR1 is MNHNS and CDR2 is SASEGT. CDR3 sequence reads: CASTIINVLNTGELFF. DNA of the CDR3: TGTGCCAGCACCATCATCAACGTACTGAACACCGGGGAGCTGTTTTTT.

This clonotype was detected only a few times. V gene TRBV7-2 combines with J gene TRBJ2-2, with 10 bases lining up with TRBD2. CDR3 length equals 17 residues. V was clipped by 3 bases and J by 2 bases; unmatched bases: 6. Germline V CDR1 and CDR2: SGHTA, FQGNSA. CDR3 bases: TGTGCCAGCAGCTTTGTAGCGGGGGGCTCCAACACCGGGGAGCTGTTTTTT. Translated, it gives CASSFVAGGSNTGELFF. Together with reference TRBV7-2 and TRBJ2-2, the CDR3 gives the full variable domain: GAGVSQSPSNKVTEKGKDVELRCDPISGHTALYWYRQSLGQGLEFLIYFQGNSAPDKSGLPSDRFSAERTGGSVSTLTIQRTQQEDSAVYLCASSFVAGGSNTGELFFGEGSRLTVL.

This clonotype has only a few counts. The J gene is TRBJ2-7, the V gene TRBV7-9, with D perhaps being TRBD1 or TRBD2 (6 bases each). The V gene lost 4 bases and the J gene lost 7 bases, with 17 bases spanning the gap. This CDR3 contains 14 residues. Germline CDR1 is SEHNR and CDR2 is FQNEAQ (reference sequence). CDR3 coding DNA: TGTGCCAGCAGCTCTACGAACCTAGGGGGGGAGCAGTACTTC. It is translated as CASSSTNLGGEQYF. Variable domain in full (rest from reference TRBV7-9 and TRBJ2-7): DTGVSQNPRHKITKRGQNVTFRCDPISEHNRLYWYRQTLGQGPEFLTYFQNEAQLEKSRLLSDRFSAERPKGSFSTLEIQRTEQGDSAMYLCASSSTNLGGEQYFGPGTRLTVT.

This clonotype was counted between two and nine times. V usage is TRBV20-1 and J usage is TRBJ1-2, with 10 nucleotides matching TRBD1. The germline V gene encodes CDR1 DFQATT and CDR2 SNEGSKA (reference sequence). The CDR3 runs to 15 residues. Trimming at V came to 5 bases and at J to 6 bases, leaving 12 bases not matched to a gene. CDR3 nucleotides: TGCAGTGCTCCGACCTCCCGACAGGGGGCGCATGGCTACACCTTC. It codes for CSAPTSRQGAHGYTF.

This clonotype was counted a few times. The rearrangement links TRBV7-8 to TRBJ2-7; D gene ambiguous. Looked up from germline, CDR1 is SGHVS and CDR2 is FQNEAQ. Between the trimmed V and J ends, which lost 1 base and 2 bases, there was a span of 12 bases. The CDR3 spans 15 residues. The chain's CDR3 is CASSLGNKQTYEQYF. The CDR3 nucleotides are TGTGCCAGCAGCTTAGGCAATAAACAAACCTACGAGCAGTACTTC.

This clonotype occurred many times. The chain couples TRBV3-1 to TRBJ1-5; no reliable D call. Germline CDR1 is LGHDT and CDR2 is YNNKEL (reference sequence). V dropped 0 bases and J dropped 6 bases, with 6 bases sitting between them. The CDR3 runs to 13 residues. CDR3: CASSQDLIQPQHF. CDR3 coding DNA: TGTGCCAGCAGCCAAGATCTTATTCAGCCCCAGCATTTT.

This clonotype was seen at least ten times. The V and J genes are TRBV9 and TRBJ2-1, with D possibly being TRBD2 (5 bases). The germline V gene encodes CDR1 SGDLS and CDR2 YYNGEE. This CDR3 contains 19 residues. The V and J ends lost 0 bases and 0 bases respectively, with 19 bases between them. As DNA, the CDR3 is TGTGCCAGCAGCGTAGGGTCCGTGTCGCGGAGGAGCTCCTACAATGAGCAGTTCTTC. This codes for CASSVGSVSRRSSYNEQFF. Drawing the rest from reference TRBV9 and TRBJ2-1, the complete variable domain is DSGVTQTPKHLITATGQRVTLRCSPRSGDLSVYWYQQSLDQGLQFLIQYYNGEERAKGNILERFSAQQFPDLHSELNLSSLELGDSALYFCASSVGSVSRRSSYNEQFFGPGTRLTVL.

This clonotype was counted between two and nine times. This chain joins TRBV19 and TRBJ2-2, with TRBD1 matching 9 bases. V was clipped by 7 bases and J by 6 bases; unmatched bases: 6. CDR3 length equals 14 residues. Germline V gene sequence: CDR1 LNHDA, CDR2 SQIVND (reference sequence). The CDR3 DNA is TGTGCCAGTACCCGACAGGGGGGATCCGGGGAGCTGTTTTTT. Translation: CASTRQGGSGELFF.